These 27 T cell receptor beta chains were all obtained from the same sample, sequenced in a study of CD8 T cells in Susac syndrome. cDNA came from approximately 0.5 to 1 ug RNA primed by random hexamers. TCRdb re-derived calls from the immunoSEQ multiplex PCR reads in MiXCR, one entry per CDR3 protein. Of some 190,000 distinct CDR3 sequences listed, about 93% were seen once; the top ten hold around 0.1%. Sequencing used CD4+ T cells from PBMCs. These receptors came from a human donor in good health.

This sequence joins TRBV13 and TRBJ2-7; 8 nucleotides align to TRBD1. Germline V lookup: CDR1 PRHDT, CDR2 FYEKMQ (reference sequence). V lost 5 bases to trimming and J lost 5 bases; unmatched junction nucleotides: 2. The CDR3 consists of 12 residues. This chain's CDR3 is CASSRQGHEQYV. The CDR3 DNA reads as TGTGCCAGCAGCCGACAGGGGCACGAGCAGTACGTC.

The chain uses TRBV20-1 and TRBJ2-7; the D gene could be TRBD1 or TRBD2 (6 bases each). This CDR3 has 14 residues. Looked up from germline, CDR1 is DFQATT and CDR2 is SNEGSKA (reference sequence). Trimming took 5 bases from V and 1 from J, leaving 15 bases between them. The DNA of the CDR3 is TGCAGTGCTTACGGGGGACAATCATCCTACGAGCAGTACTTC. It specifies CSAYGGQSSYEQYF.

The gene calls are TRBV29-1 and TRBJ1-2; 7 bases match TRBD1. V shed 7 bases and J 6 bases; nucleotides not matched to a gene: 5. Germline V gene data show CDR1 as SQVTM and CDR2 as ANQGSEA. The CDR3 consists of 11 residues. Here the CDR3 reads CSGIQGNGYTF. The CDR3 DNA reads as TGCAGCGGCATACAGGGGAATGGCTACACCTTC. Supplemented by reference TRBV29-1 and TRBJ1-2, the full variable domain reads SAVISQKPSRDICQRGTSLTIQCQVDSQVTMMFWYRQQPGQSLTLIATANQGSEATYESGFVIDKFPISRPNLTFSTLTVSNMSPEDSSIYLCSGIQGNGYTFGSGTRLTVV.

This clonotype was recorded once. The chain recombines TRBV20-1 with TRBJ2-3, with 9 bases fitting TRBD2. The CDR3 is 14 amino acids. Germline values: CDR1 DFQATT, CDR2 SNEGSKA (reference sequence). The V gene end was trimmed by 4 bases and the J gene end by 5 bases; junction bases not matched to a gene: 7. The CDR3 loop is CSATSLAGIDTQYF. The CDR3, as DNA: TGCAGTGCTACAAGCCTAGCGGGGATAGATACGCAGTATTTT.

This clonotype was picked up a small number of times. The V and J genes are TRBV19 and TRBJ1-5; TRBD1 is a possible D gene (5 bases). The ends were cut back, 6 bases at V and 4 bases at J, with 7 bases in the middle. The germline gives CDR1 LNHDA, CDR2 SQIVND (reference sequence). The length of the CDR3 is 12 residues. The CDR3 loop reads CASSGGNQPQHF. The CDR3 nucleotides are TGTGCCAGTAGCGGGGGTAATCAGCCCCAGCATTTT.

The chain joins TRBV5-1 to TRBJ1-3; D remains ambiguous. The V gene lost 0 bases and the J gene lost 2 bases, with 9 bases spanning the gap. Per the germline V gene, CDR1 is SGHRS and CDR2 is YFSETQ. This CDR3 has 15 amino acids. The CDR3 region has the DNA TGCGCCAGCAGCTTGGGCGCCCCACCTGGAAACACCATATATTTT. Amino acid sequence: CASSLGAPPGNTIYF. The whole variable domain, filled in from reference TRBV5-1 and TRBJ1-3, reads KAGVTQTPRYLIKTRGQQVTLSCSPISGHRSVSWYQQTPGQGLQFLFEYFSETQRNKGNFPGRFSGRQFSNSRSEMNVSTLELGDSALYLCASSLGAPPGNTIYFGEGSWLTVV.

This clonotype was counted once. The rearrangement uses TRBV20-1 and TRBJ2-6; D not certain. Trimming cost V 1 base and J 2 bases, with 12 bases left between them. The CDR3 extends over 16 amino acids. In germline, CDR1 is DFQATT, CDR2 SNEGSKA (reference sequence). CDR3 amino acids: CSARAFPVTGANVLTF. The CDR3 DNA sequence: TGCAGTGCTAGAGCTTTTCCAGTGACTGGGGCCAACGTCCTGACTTTC.

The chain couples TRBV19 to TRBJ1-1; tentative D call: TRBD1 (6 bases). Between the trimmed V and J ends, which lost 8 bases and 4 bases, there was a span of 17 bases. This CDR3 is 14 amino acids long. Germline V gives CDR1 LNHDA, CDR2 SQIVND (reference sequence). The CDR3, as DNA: TGTGCCAGTGAGGGGCGGGGGCCCCGCACTGAAGCTTTCTTT. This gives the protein CASEGRGPRTEAFF.

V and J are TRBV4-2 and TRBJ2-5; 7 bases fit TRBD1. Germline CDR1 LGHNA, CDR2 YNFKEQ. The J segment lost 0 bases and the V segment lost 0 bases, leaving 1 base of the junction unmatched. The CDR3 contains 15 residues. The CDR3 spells CASSQDRGHQETQYF. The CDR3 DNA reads TGTGCCAGCAGCCAAGATAGGGGGCACCAAGAGACCCAGTACTTC.

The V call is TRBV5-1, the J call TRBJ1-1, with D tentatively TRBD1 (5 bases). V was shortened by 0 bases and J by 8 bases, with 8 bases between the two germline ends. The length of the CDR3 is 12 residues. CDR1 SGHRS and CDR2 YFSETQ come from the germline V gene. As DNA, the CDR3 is TGCGCCAGCAGCTTGGACAGGTCGGAAGCTTTCTTT. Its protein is CASSLDRSEAFF.

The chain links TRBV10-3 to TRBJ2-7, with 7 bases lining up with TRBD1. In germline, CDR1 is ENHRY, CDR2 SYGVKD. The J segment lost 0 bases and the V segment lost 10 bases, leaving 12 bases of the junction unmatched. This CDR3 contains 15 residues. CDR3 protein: CATRFNRDSSYEQYF. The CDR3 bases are TGTGCCACCAGATTTAACCGGGACAGCTCCTACGAGCAGTACTTC.

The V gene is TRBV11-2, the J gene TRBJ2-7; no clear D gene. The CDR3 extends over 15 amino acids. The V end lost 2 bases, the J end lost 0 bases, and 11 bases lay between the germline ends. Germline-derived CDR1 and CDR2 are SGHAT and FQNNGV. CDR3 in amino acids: CASSLRSGYSYEQYF. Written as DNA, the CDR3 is TGTGCCAGCAGCTTACGGTCCGGATACTCCTACGAGCAGTACTTC.

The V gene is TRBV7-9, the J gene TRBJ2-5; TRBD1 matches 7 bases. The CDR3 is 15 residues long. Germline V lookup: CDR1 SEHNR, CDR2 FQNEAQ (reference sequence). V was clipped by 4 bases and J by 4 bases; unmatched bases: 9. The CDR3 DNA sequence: TGTGCCAGCAGCTCCCGGGACAGAGTCGGAGAGACCCAGTACTTC. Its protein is CASSSRDRVGETQYF. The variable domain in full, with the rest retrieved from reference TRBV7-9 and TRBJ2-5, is DTGVSQNPRHKITKRGQNVTFRCDPISEHNRLYWYRQTLGQGPEFLTYFQNEAQLEKSRLLSDRFSAERPKGSFSTLEIQRTEQGDSAMYLCASSSRDRVGETQYFGPGTRLLVL.

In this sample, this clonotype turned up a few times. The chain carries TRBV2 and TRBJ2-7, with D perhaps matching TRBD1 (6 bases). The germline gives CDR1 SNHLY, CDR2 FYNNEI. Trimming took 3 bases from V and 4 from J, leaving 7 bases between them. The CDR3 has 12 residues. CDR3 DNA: TGTGCCAGCAGTGACGACAGGTACGAGCAGTACGTC. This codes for CASSDDRYEQYV.

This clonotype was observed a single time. This chain's CDR3 is CASSYWNRGREQFF. CDR3 nucleotides: TGTGCCAGCAGTTACTGGAACAGGGGCCGCGAGCAGTTCTTC. The gene calls are TRBV6-2 or TRBV6-3 and TRBJ2-1; 7 positions agree with TRBD1. Unmatched junction bases numbered 7, after V lost 1 base and J lost 10 bases. The CDR3 length is 14 residues. Germline V gene lookup returns CDR1 MNHEY and CDR2 SVGEGT.

In DNA form, the CDR3 reads TGTGCCAGCAGTCCCTCTATGACTCCGGGGAATTCACCCCTCCACTTT. This encodes CASSPSMTPGNSPLHF. The V gene is TRBV6-2 or TRBV6-3, the J gene TRBJ1-6; D gene uncertain. V lost 5 bases, J lost 7 bases, and 18 bases lay in between. The CDR3 runs 16 residues. CDR1 MNHEY and CDR2 SVGEGT come from the germline V gene.

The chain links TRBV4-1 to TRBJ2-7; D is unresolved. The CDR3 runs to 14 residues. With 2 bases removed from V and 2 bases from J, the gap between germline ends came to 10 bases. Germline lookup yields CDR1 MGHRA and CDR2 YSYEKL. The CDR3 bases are TGCGCCAGCAGCCAACCCGGACCGACCTACGAGCAGTACTTC. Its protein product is CASSQPGPTYEQYF.

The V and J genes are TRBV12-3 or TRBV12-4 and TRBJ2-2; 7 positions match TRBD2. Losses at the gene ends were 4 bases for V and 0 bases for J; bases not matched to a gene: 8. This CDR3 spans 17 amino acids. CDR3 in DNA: TGTGCCAGCAGTTCCCACGGGGGGATGACGAACACCGGGGAGCTGTTTTTT. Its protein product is CASSSHGGMTNTGELFF.

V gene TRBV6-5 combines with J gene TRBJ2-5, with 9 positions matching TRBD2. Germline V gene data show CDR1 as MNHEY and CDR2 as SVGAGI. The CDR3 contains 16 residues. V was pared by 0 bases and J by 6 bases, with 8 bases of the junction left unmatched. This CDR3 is CASSYSASGGRKTQYF. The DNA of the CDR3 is TGTGCCAGCAGTTACTCGGCCAGCGGGGGGCGGAAGACCCAGTACTTC.

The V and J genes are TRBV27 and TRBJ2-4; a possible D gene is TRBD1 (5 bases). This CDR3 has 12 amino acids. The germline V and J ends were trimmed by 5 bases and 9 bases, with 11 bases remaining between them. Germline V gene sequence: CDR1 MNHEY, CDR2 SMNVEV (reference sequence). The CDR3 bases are TGTGCCAGCAGTCAGGGCAACGGCATTCAGTACTTC. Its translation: CASSQGNGIQYF.

In DNA, the CDR3 is TGTGCCAGCAGCCAAGGGACCTACTACACCTTC. Translation gives CASSQGTYYTF. The chain joins TRBV3-1 to TRBJ1-2, with D uncertain. CDR1 is LGHDT and CDR2 is YNNKEL in the germline V gene (reference sequence). This CDR3 region has 11 residues. V dropped 1 base and J dropped 10 bases, with 7 bases sitting between them.

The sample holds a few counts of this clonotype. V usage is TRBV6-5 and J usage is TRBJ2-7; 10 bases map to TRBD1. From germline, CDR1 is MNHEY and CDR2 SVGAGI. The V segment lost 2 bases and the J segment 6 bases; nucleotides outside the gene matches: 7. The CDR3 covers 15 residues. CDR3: CASSYGGTGEGEQYF. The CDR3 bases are TGTGCCAGCAGTTACGGTGGGACAGGGGAGGGCGAGCAGTACTTC.

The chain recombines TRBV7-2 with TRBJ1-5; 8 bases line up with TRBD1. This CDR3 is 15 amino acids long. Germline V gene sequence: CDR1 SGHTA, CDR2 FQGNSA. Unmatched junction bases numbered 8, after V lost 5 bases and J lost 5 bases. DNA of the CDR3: TGTGCCAGCAGCGCCGGGACAGGTTCCTATCAGCCCCAGCATTTT. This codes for CASSAGTGSYQPQHF.

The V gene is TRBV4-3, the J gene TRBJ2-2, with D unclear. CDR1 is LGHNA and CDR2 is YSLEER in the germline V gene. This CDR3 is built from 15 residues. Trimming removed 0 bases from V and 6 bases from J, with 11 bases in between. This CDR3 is CASSQETLVPGELFF. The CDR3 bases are TGCGCCAGCAGCCAAGAGACCCTAGTACCCGGGGAGCTGTTTTTT.

In nucleotides, the CDR3 is TGTGCCAGCAGTTACGCACACTTTTTAAACAATGAGCAGTTCTTC. This sequence encodes CASSYAHFLNNEQFF. The chain has TRBV6-2 or TRBV6-3 and TRBJ2-1; D is ambiguous. Trimming pared 2 bases from V and 5 bases from J, leaving 13 bases between. Germline values: CDR1 MNHEY, CDR2 SVGEGT. The CDR3 is made up of 15 amino acids.

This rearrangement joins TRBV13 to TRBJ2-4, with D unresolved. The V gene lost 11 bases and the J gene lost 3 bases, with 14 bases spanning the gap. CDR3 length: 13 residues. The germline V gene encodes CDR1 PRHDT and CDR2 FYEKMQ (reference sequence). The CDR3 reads CAFSPQDKNIQYF. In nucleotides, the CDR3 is TGTGCCTTCAGCCCTCAGGACAAAAACATTCAGTACTTC.

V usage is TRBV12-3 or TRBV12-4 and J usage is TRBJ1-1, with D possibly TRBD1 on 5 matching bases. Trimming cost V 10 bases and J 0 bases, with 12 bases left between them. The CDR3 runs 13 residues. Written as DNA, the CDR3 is TGTGCCACCCAGACAGACTTGAACACTGAAGCTTTCTTT. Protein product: CATQTDLNTEAFF.